This T cell receptor beta chain was captured by sequencing in a study of blood T cells in healthy people across ages. Background on the study: Template-switching capture recovered about one barcoded beta molecule per two T cells. Study-wide results and caveats: Researchers report that TCR beta diversity correlated strongly with naive T cell percentage. A greater number of naive CD4+ cells and higher diversity distinguished long-lived donors from aged donors. Older individuals had lower TCR beta diversity per million T cells (the decline was roughly linear).

The V end lost 4 bases, the J end lost 5 bases, and 7 bases lay between the germline ends. The CDR3 loop spans 12 amino acids. From germline, CDR1 is ENHRY and CDR2 SYGVKD. Worth noting for this clonotype: Its specificity is not known.

A second 7 to 11 cycle PCR used barcoded and J-beta primers. TCRdb re-analysed the 5' RACE reads in MiXCR, keeping a single row per CDR3 protein. Counted here are roughly 730,000 distinct CDR3 sequences, about 56% occurring once; the ten biggest clones make up 25% to 30%. This chain connects TRBV10-3 to TRBJ2-3, with TRBD1 as a possible D gene (5 bases). The sequenced material came from blood. The receptor's source is a middle-aged man in good health. CDR3 sequence reads: CAISVREDTQYF. CDR3 DNA sequence: TGTGCCATCAGTGTCAGGGAAGATACGCAGTATTTT.